The 30 T cell receptor beta chains below come from one sample, sequenced in a study of Graves' ophthalmopathy and Graves' hyperthyroidism. The authors amplified TCR beta CDR3 regions from RNA transcripts. RT-PCR was first run with HTBI primers, then multiplex PCR in a second round. MiXCR was run by TCRdb on the multiplex PCR reads, yielding one entry per CDR3 protein. The sample includes a few hundred thousand distinct CDR3 sequences, 15% of them seen just once. Sequenced material: peripheral blood. The receptors here all came from a woman younger than 30 with stable Graves' hyperthyroidism.

This clonotype was counted ten times or more. V and J are TRBV12-3 or TRBV12-4 and TRBJ2-2, with D possibly called TRBD1 or TRBD2 (5 bases each). The CDR3 runs 14 residues. Trimming removed 2 bases at V and 5 bases at J, with 9 bases between. This CDR3 reads CASSLRGETGELFF. DNA for the CDR3: TGTGCCAGCAGTTTAAGAGGGGAAACCGGGGAGCTGTTTTTT.

This sequence joins TRBV12-5 and TRBJ2-1; 10 bases are shared with TRBD2. V dropped 0 bases and J dropped 4; count of bases not matched to a gene: 9. This CDR3 spans 18 amino acids. Germline V gene sequence: CDR1 LGHNT, CDR2 FRNRAP. As DNA, the CDR3 is TGTGCTAGTGGTTTGGTAATAGCGGGGGGCCGAAGGTACAATGAGCAGTTCTTC. Translated: CASGLVIAGGRRYNEQFF.

This clonotype was counted ten times or more. V and J are TRBV15 and TRBJ1-6; no clear D gene. Germline assignment: CDR1 LNHNV and CDR2 YYDKDF (reference sequence). The CDR3 sequence is 14 residues long. The V gene lost 4 bases and the J gene lost 7 bases, with 11 bases spanning the gap. As DNA, the CDR3 is TGTGCCACCAGCAATAGGGCCGGGAATTCACCCCTCCACTTT. It codes for CATSNRAGNSPLHF.

This chain connects TRBV19 to TRBJ2-7; D gene ambiguous. The CDR3 runs 13 residues. From germline, CDR1 is LNHDA and CDR2 SQIVND (reference sequence). Trimming left V 6 bases short and J 6 bases short, with 15 bases between. The CDR3 DNA reads TGTGCCAGTAGCGATGACGGTAGGCGCGAGCAGTACTTC. Amino acid sequence: CASSDDGRREQYF. Combining the CDR3 with reference TRBV19 and TRBJ2-7 gives the whole variable domain DGGITQSPKYLFRKEGQNVTLSCEQNLNHDAMYWYRQDPGQGLRLIYYSQIVNDFQKGDIAEGYSVSREKKESFPLTVTSAQKNPTAFYLCASSDDGRREQYFGPGTRLTVT.

Notes on this clonotype: This may arise from a read error, as a much more abundant clone is one base away. V is TRBV10-3 and J is TRBJ1-5, with a tentative D call TRBD1 (5 bases). The CDR3 length is 16 residues. Germline V gives CDR1 ENHRY, CDR2 SYGVKD. The CDR3 sequence is CAISVGTPGENQPQRF. Written as DNA, the CDR3 is TGTGCCATCAGTGTCGGGACTCCCGGTGAAAATCAGCCCCAGCGTTTT.

In its sample, this clonotype was seen many times. The chain carries TRBV12-3 or TRBV12-4 and TRBJ2-6, with a possible D match to TRBD2 (6 bases). This CDR3 is 16 amino acids long. V was clipped by 6 bases and J by 3 bases, with 15 bases between them. The CDR3 DNA reads TGTGCCAGCAGCCCGGGGGTAGGAGGTGGGGCCAACGTCCTGACTTTC. It encodes CASSPGVGGGANVLTF.

V and J are TRBV18 and TRBJ2-5; TRBD1 agrees at 7 bases. CDR1 and CDR2 (germline): KGHSH, LQKENI. This CDR3 is 16 amino acids long. The V segment lost 4 bases and the J segment 3 bases; nucleotides outside the gene matches: 11. CDR3 nucleotide sequence: TGTGCCAGCTCACGACAAGACCGGGACAGCAAAGAGACCCAGTACTTC. Its translation: CASSRQDRDSKETQYF.

This clonotype was seen many times. The rearrangement links TRBV12-3 or TRBV12-4 to TRBJ1-5; maybe TRBD1 (5 bases). Trimming stripped 1 base from V and 5 bases from J, with 18 bases between. The CDR3 loop spans 17 amino acids. The CDR3 loop is CASSLEMRGGTDQPQHF. The CDR3 DNA reads TGTGCCAGCAGTTTAGAGATGAGGGGAGGAACGGATCAGCCCCAGCATTTT.

This clonotype was detected ten times or more. The chain carries TRBV19 and TRBJ1-2, with D possibly being TRBD1 (5 bases). V lost 0 bases and J 7 bases, leaving 12 bases between the germline ends. The CDR3 covers 14 residues. In germline, CDR1 is LNHDA, CDR2 SQIVND (reference sequence). In DNA form, the CDR3 reads TGTGCCAGTAGTATAGATGGGACGACCGGTGGCTACACCTTC. Amino acid sequence: CASSIDGTTGGYTF. The full variable domain, completed using reference TRBV19 and TRBJ1-2, is DGGITQSPKYLFRKEGQNVTLSCEQNLNHDAMYWYRQDPGQGLRLIYYSQIVNDFQKGDIAEGYSVSREKKESFPLTVTSAQKNPTAFYLCASSIDGTTGGYTFGSGTRLTVV.

This clonotype was counted a few times. This chain links TRBV12-3 or TRBV12-4 with TRBJ2-5, with 10 bases identical to TRBD1. This CDR3 spans 14 amino acids. The trim removed 6 bases at V and 3 bases at J, leaving 4 bases unmatched. CDR3 nucleotide sequence: TGTGCCAGCAGCTGGGACAGGGGAAAAGAGACCCAGTACTTC. This gives the protein CASSWDRGKETQYF.

This clonotype was seen only a few times. This chain connects TRBV11-1 to TRBJ2-2; unclear D gene. Germline V CDR1 and CDR2: SGHAT, FQDESV (reference sequence). The CDR3 has 16 residues. Trimming pared 4 bases from V and 4 bases from J, leaving 16 bases between. The CDR3 protein is CASSSRGVSATGELFF. The CDR3 DNA reads as TGTGCCAGCAGCTCCCGTGGGGTGTCGGCCACCGGGGAGCTGTTTTTT. The full variable domain, its missing parts supplied by reference TRBV11-1 and TRBJ2-2, is EAEVAQSPRYKITEKSQAVAFWCDPISGHATLYWYRQILGQGPELLVQFQDESVVDDSQLPKDRFSAERLKGVDSTLKIQPAELGDSAMYLCASSSRGVSATGELFFGEGSRLTVL.

In its sample, this clonotype was seen once. Mismatch with germline at one junction end may stem from a read error. V usage is TRBV4-1 and J usage is TRBJ2-5; D unresolved. Germline values: CDR1 MGHRA, CDR2 YSYEKL. This CDR3 spans 15 amino acids. CDR3 protein: CASSQDPSSQETKYF. CDR3 DNA sequence: TGCGCCAGCAGCCAAGATCCGAGCTCACAAGAGACCAAGTACTTC.

This clonotype was seen at least ten times. The CDR3 DNA reads TGTGCCAGCAGTTTAGCTGGACAGGGTACCTACGAGCAGTACTTC. It specifies CASSLAGQGTYEQYF. The rearrangement links TRBV12-3 or TRBV12-4 to TRBJ2-7, with 8 bases identical to TRBD1. The CDR3 spans 15 residues. Trimming cost V 0 bases and J 2 bases; bases outside gene matches: 3.

Many counts were recorded for this clonotype. The genes are TRBV13 and TRBJ1-1; 10 bases match TRBD1. V was clipped by 4 bases and J by 6 bases; unmatched bases: 8. CDR1 is PRHDT and CDR2 is FYEKMQ in the germline V gene (reference sequence). The CDR3 length is 15 residues. CDR3 nucleotide sequence: TGTGCCAGCAGCTCCCGTGGACAGGGGGGCCCTGAAGCTTTCTTT. Protein sequence: CASSSRGQGGPEAFF.

There are many counts of this clonotype. The genes are TRBV5-1 and TRBJ2-7; 8 positions match TRBD1. This CDR3 spans 16 amino acids. Trimming removed 3 bases from V and 5 bases from J; junction bases left unmatched: 13. CDR1 SGHRS and CDR2 YFSETQ come from the germline V gene. As DNA, the CDR3 is TGCGCCAGCAGCTCGGGTGCTGGACAGGGAATTGACGAGCAGTACTTC. Amino acid sequence: CASSSGAGQGIDEQYF.

This clonotype was counted ten times or more. This sequence joins TRBV6-5 and TRBJ1-5; D uncertain. This CDR3 has 11 residues. Trimming removed 5 bases from V and 4 bases from J, with 3 bases in between. CDR1 and CDR2 from the germline V gene are MNHEY and SVGAGI. This chain's CDR3 is CASSTNQPQHF. DNA of the CDR3: TGTGCCAGCAGTACTAATCAGCCCCAGCATTTT.

In this sample, this clonotype turned up many times. The rearrangement links TRBV4-1 to TRBJ2-7; weak D call: TRBD2 (6 bases). V lost 4 bases and J lost 7, with 14 bases in between. The CDR3 is 13 residues long. Per germline, CDR1 MGHRA and CDR2 YSYEKL. CDR3 in DNA: TGCGCCAGCAGCCGACTGGTTAGCGGAGAGCAGTACTTC. Translation: CASSRLVSGEQYF.

This clonotype turned up a few times. This chain connects TRBV20-1 to TRBJ2-2, with a weak D call TRBD1 (6 bases). The germline V gene has CDR1 DFQATT and CDR2 SNEGSKA (reference sequence). The V end was cut by 5 bases, the J end by 3 bases, with 10 bases between. The length of the CDR3 is 13 residues. The CDR3 loop is CSAVGADTGELFF. CDR3 nucleotides: TGCAGTGCTGTGGGGGCCGACACCGGGGAGCTGTTTTTT.

This clonotype has a count of ten or more. The chain is built from TRBV6-1 and TRBJ1-6; 10 bases map to TRBD1. Losses at the gene ends were 5 bases for V and 9 bases for J; bases not matched to a gene: 19. Germline CDR1 is MNHNS and CDR2 is SASEGT. The CDR3 contains 19 residues. In nucleotides, the CDR3 is TGTGCCAGCAGTCGAAACCATATGGGGGTGGGACAGGGGTCTTCACCCCTCCACTTT. Its protein is CASSRNHMGVGQGSSPLHF.

In this sample, this clonotype turned up a few times. V usage is TRBV2 and J usage is TRBJ2-3, with D unclear. V dropped 7 bases and J dropped 2 bases, with 7 bases sitting between them. Looked up from germline, CDR1 is SNHLY and CDR2 is FYNNEI. CDR3 length equals 12 residues. The CDR3 coding sequence is TGTGCCAGCAAAGTGGCCACAGATACGCAGTATTTT. It yields the protein CASKVATDTQYF.

This clonotype was observed at least ten times. The V call is TRBV7-2, the J call TRBJ2-2; D not certain. The CDR3 sequence is 13 residues long. Germline V gives CDR1 SGHTA, CDR2 FQGNSA. V gave up 6 bases and J gave up 3 bases, with 8 bases separating them. The chain's CDR3 is CASSRRDTGELFF. The CDR3 coding sequence is TGTGCCAGCAGTAGACGAGACACCGGGGAGCTGTTTTTT.

The sample holds a few counts of this clonotype. J is TRBJ1-2 and V is TRBV5-1; D not certain. CDR3 length: 16 residues. Germline CDR1 and CDR2: SGHRS and YFSETQ. V was clipped by 3 bases and J by 4 bases, with 19 bases between them. CDR3 sequence: CASSSSDVSGGYGYTF. DNA for the CDR3: TGCGCCAGCAGCTCCTCAGACGTTTCGGGTGGCTATGGCTACACCTTC.

V gene TRBV28 combines with J gene TRBJ1-2; D not certain. V dropped 6 bases and J dropped 7 bases, with 18 bases sitting between them. CDR3 length: 14 residues. Germline-derived CDR1 and CDR2 are MDHEN and SYDVKM. In DNA form, the CDR3 reads TGTGCCAGCAGGACGGGCGGGCCGTTGATTGGCTACACCTTC. Protein sequence: CASRTGGPLIGYTF.

In this sample, this clonotype turned up many times. The chain uses TRBV6-1 and TRBJ1-5; D not resolved. CDR3 length: 14 amino acids. Germline V lookup: CDR1 MNHNS, CDR2 SASEGT. Trimming shortened V by 6 bases and J by 2 bases, and 11 bases separated the two germline ends. Here the CDR3 DNA reads TGTGCCAGCAGCGGGGTTTTCGGCAATCAGCCCCAGCATTTT. Translation: CASSGVFGNQPQHF.

This clonotype was seen only a few times. The rearrangement uses TRBV24-1 and TRBJ2-5; possibly TRBD2 for D (6 bases). The germline CDR1 and CDR2 sequences are KGHDR and SFDVKD. V lost 1 base and J 3 bases, leaving 11 bases between the germline ends. This CDR3 region has 15 residues. The chain's CDR3 is CATSDFSGVEETQYF. The CDR3 DNA sequence: TGTGCCACCAGTGATTTTTCGGGGGTTGAAGAGACCCAGTACTTC.

The rearrangement joins TRBV11-1 to TRBJ1-1, with D uncertain. CDR3 length: 17 residues. Trimming pared 2 bases from V and 3 bases from J, leaving 19 bases between. Looked up from germline, CDR1 is SGHAT and CDR2 is FQDESV (reference sequence). The CDR3 loop reads CASSLFEERFTHTEAFF. CDR3 in DNA: TGTGCCAGCAGCTTATTTGAGGAGAGGTTCACGCACACTGAAGCTTTCTTT. Combining the CDR3 with reference TRBV11-1 and TRBJ1-1 gives the whole variable domain EAEVAQSPRYKITEKSQAVAFWCDPISGHATLYWYRQILGQGPELLVQFQDESVVDDSQLPKDRFSAERLKGVDSTLKIQPAELGDSAMYLCASSLFEERFTHTEAFFGQGTRLTVV.

This clonotype was recorded many times. The chain is built from TRBV24-1 and TRBJ2-2; 11 nucleotides line up with TRBD1. The germline CDR1 and CDR2 sequences are KGHDR and SFDVKD. This CDR3 has 16 amino acids. V lost 3 bases, J lost 6 bases, and 5 bases stayed unmatched. The CDR3 bases are TGTGCCACCAGTGATCCCGGACAGGGGGCCCCCGGGGAGCTGTTTTTT. Encoded protein: CATSDPGQGAPGELFF.

This clonotype showed up many times. The chain couples TRBV29-1 to TRBJ1-5; 8 bases match TRBD1. Germline CDR1 is SQVTM and CDR2 is ANQGSEA. The CDR3 extends over 13 amino acids. Losses at the gene ends were 0 bases for V and 7 bases for J; bases not matched to a gene: 2. Written as DNA, the CDR3 is TGCAGCGTTGAAGAGTCAGGGGGCCAGCCCCAGCATTTT. Translating it yields CSVEESGGQPQHF.

The CDR3 coding sequence is TGTGCATCGAAAAGGGGCAGCCCGATCCAAGAGACCCAGTACTTC. Its protein product is CASKRGSPIQETQYF. The chain uses TRBV18 and TRBJ2-5; TRBD1 is a possible D gene (5 bases). From germline, CDR1 is KGHSH and CDR2 LQKENI. The CDR3 loop spans 15 amino acids.

This clonotype has a count of ten or more. The V call is TRBV6-1, the J call TRBJ2-5; 10 bases map to TRBD1. J lost 4 bases, V lost 2 bases, and 4 bases had no gene match. This CDR3 has 15 amino acids. CDR1 is MNHNS and CDR2 is SASEGT in the germline V gene. The CDR3 DNA is TGTGCCAGCAGTGAATCGACAGGGGGCGTAGAGACCCAGTACTTC. Amino acid sequence: CASSESTGGVETQYF.